The 17 T cell receptor beta chains in this list originate from one sample, sequenced in a study of blood T cell repertoires in COVID-19. The method was immunoSEQ multiplex PCR; TCRdb's version includes in-frame clones alone and lacks a portion of them. The sample holds 190,000 or so clones, approximately 78% seen once. Input material: peripheral blood. Every receptor here comes from a woman older than 75 with active or convalescent COVID-19.

The CDR3 is CASSRDRAAGEKLFF. The CDR3 DNA is TGTGCCAGTAGTCGCGACAGGGCGGCGGGTGAAAAACTGTTTTTT. The chain employs TRBV19 and TRBJ1-4, with 7 bases lining up with TRBD1. Trimming at V came to 5 bases and at J to 7 bases, leaving 10 bases not matched to a gene. The CDR3 spans 15 residues. CDR1 is LNHDA, CDR2 SQIVND, per germline (reference sequence).

The chain uses TRBV21-1 and TRBJ2-2; no DNA check was done on the table's D call, TRBD1. TRBV21-1 is shown as a pseudogene. The CDR3 length is 20 residues. CDR3: CASSKSYGDRDRGLSGELFF. CDR3 coding DNA: TGTGCCAGCAGCAAAAGTTATGGCGATAGGGACAGGGGGCTTTCCGGGGAGCTGTTTTTT.

The chain is built from TRBV19 and TRBJ1-1; 11 bases match TRBD1. The CDR3 covers 17 residues. V lost 10 bases to trimming and J lost 3 bases; unmatched junction nucleotides: 16. Germline V lookup: CDR1 LNHDA, CDR2 SQIVND (reference sequence). The CDR3, as DNA: TGTGCCACCAGAGGGACAGGGGGAGGTAAGGTAGACACTGAAGCTTTCTTT. It yields the protein CATRGTGGGKVDTEAFF.

The V gene is TRBV28, the J gene TRBJ1-5; D ambiguous. V was shortened by 5 bases and J by 6 bases, with 14 bases between the two germline ends. The CDR3 runs 14 residues. Germline values: CDR1 MDHEN, CDR2 SYDVKM. As DNA, the CDR3 is TGTGCCAGCAGTGCCTTCAATAGTCGTCAGCCCCAGCATTTT. It yields the protein CASSAFNSRQPQHF.

The V call is TRBV29-1, the J call TRBJ1-2, with 7 bases fitting TRBD1. V lost 6 bases, J lost 8 bases, and 12 bases stayed unmatched. CDR3 length: 13 residues. Germline V gives CDR1 SQVTM, CDR2 ANQGSEA. The CDR3 is CSVVQTGTLGYTF. The CDR3 bases are TGCAGCGTCGTACAGACAGGGACTCTCGGCTACACCTTC.

This clone was seen a few times. This chain's CDR3 is CASSPSRGRNQPQHF. The CDR3, as DNA: TGTGCCAGCAGTCCCTCCAGGGGGCGCAATCAGCCCCAGCATTTT. The genes are TRBV28 and TRBJ1-5; 8 bases are a match to TRBD1. V gave up 5 bases and J gave up 2 bases; unmatched junction bases: 5. The CDR3 length is 15 residues. Germline V gives CDR1 MDHEN, CDR2 SYDVKM.

V is TRBV24-1 and J is TRBJ2-1, with 9 bases lining up with TRBD1. This CDR3 contains 16 residues. V trimming: 2 bases; J trimming: 4 bases; junction bases outside the gene matches: 5. CDR1 is KGHDR, CDR2 SFDVKD, per germline. The CDR3 region is CATSDYGTGSYNEQFF. The CDR3 DNA sequence: TGTGCCACCAGTGATTACGGGACAGGGAGTTACAATGAGCAGTTCTTC.

About this clone: Other DNA sequences of this sample code for an identical CDR3. The chain carries TRBV5-1 and TRBJ1-2; TRBD1 matches 10 bases. CDR3 length equals 13 residues. From germline, CDR1 is SGHRS and CDR2 YFSETQ. With V trimmed by 2 bases and J by 6 bases, 1 base remained unmatched. CDR3 sequence: CASSFGQGDGYTF. Here the CDR3 DNA reads TGCGCCAGCAGCTTTGGACAGGGGGATGGCTACACCTTC.

CDR3 in amino acids: CASSVGGGHSGNTIYF. In DNA form, the CDR3 reads TGTGCCAGCAGCGTAGGTGGGGGCCACTCTGGAAACACCATATATTTT. This chain joins TRBV9 and TRBJ1-3; tentative D call: TRBD1 (6 bases). The V end was cut by 0 bases, the J end by 0 bases, with 10 bases between. CDR3 length equals 16 residues. Germline lookup yields CDR1 SGDLS and CDR2 YYNGEE.

V gene TRBV10-3 combines with J gene TRBJ2-3; 8 bases fit TRBD2. In germline, CDR1 is ENHRY, CDR2 SYGVKD. Losses at the gene ends were 7 bases for V and 1 base for J; bases not matched to a gene: 1. This CDR3 contains 13 residues. The CDR3 loop reads CAITREGTDTQYF. CDR3 DNA sequence: TGTGCCATCACGCGGGAGGGCACAGATACGCAGTATTTT.

This clone was counted between two and nine times. The gene calls are TRBV19 and TRBJ2-3, with TRBD2 matching over 8 bases. The J segment lost 6 bases and the V segment lost 7 bases, leaving 12 bases of the junction unmatched. Germline CDR1 LNHDA, CDR2 SQIVND (reference sequence). The CDR3 has 15 amino acids. The CDR3 DNA sequence: TGTGCCAGTACCCCACGGGGGGGGGCAGCCGATACGCAGTATTTT. This translates into CASTPRGGAADTQYF.

Only a few counts were recorded for this clone. The CDR3 region is CATSTTRPSATNEKLFF. In DNA form, the CDR3 reads TGTGCCACCAGCACCACCCGCCCATCGGCAACTAATGAAAAACTGTTTTTT. The chain employs TRBV15 and TRBJ1-4; D not certain. Germline V lookup: CDR1 LNHNV, CDR2 YYDKDF (reference sequence). This CDR3 contains 17 residues. Trimming shortened V by 4 bases and J by 0 bases, and 15 bases separated the two germline ends.

V usage is TRBV28 and J usage is TRBJ1-2; TRBD1 might be the D (5 bases). CDR3 length: 14 amino acids. Trimming pared 4 bases from V and 2 bases from J, leaving 11 bases between. Germline CDR1 is MDHEN and CDR2 is SYDVKM. The CDR3 is CASSWGAENYGYTF. CDR3 DNA: TGTGCCAGCAGTTGGGGCGCCGAGAACTATGGCTACACCTTC.

The chain carries TRBV10-3 and TRBJ1-5; no reliable D call. This CDR3 has 16 amino acids. V lost 1 base, J lost 7 bases, and 17 bases lay in between. The germline V gene encodes CDR1 ENHRY and CDR2 SYGVKD. The CDR3 DNA reads TGTGCCATCAGTGAGTTGGGCACGGGAACCGGACAGCCCCAGCATTTT. It codes for CAISELGTGTGQPQHF.

The gene calls are TRBV7-2 and TRBJ2-7; 15 nucleotides agree with TRBD2. The germline CDR1 and CDR2 sequences are SGHTA and FQGNSA. The CDR3 is made up of 18 amino acids. V was pared by 5 bases and J by 2 bases, with 10 bases of the junction left unmatched. The CDR3: CASSAPLRTSGGAYEQYF. Written as DNA, the CDR3 is TGTGCCAGCAGCGCCCCTTTAAGGACTAGCGGGGGGGCCTACGAGCAGTACTTC.

The chain uses TRBV24-1 and TRBJ2-2; 7 bases line up with TRBD1. This CDR3 region has 16 residues. Trimming at V came to 3 bases and at J to 5 bases, leaving 8 bases not matched to a gene. From germline, CDR1 is KGHDR and CDR2 SFDVKD. DNA for the CDR3: TGTGCCACCAGTGATCCGGGGACAGTGGGGACCGGGGAGCTGTTTTTT. This gives the protein CATSDPGTVGTGELFF.

The V call is TRBV11-2, the J call TRBJ2-7, with 8 bases identical to TRBD2. The germline V gene encodes CDR1 SGHAT and CDR2 FQNNGV. With 3 bases clipped from V and 2 bases from J, the junction kept 6 bases outside the gene matches. The CDR3 spans 15 residues. The CDR3 sequence: CASSFGGAGTYEQYF. As DNA, the CDR3 is TGTGCCAGCAGCTTCGGGGGGGCGGGGACCTACGAGCAGTACTTC.